This entry describes one T cell receptor (beta chain). Its antigen remains unidentified. This sample was included in a study of OX40 agonist ivuxolimab in advanced cancers. About the research overall: Patients got intravenous ivuxolimab at 0.01 to 10 mg/kg every 2 weeks. Findings and caveats of the study: More expanded clones were found, on average, in CD8+ than in CD4+ T cells. At 0.1 to 3.0 mg/kg, CD4+ and CD8+ blood T cells expanded clonally by week 6. People who partly responded at 0.1-3.0 mg/kg had some of the least clonal expansion seen.

Sequencing was performed with immunoSEQ multiplex PCR; in TCRdb, only in-frame clones are kept and a portion is missing. The profile shows under 50,000 clones, approximately 90% of them singletons. This CDR3 is 15 amino acids long. The germline CDR1 and CDR2 sequences are MDHEN and SYDVKM. Trimming cost V 2 bases and J 5 bases; bases outside gene matches: 3. This sequence joins TRBV28 and TRBJ1-4, with 9 bases identical to TRBD1. This sample comprised CD4+ or CD8+ T cells sorted from blood, obtained in a trial of the OX40 agonist ivuxolimab. The clonotype originates from an adult with an advanced solid tumor such as melanoma, head and neck, liver or kidney cancer. In DNA, the CDR3 is TGTGCCAGCAGTTTAAGACAGGGGGGGAATGAAAAACTGTTTTTT. It translates to CASSLRQGGNEKLFF.